These 15 T cell receptor beta chains were all obtained from the same sample, sequenced in a study of response to subunit inactivated influenza vaccine. TCRdb independently ran MiXCR on the RT-PCR reads; one entry per CDR3 protein. Among roughly 570,000 distinct CDR3 sequences, 13% were seen once, and the ten largest hold under 15%. The sample consisted of PBMCs from blood, taken 40 to 50 days after vaccination. The receptors shown here come from a man aged 45-65 years who received an inactivated influenza vaccine.

This clonotype was recorded once. The chain has TRBV28 and TRBJ1-5; tentatively, D is TRBD1 (6 bases). The germline V gene has CDR1 MDHEN and CDR2 SYDVKM. This CDR3 spans 14 amino acids. V was cut by 3 bases and J by 4 bases, with 10 bases left in between. CDR3 sequence: CASSFWQGNQPQHF. In nucleotides, the CDR3 is TGTGCCAGCAGTTTTTGGCAGGGGAATCAGCCCCAGCATTTT.

In DNA form, the CDR3 reads TGTGCCAGCAGTCCTCATAGCGGGGGGCAGGGCACAGATACGCAGTATTTT. It specifies CASSPHSGGQGTDTQYF. The V gene is TRBV12-3 or TRBV12-4, the J gene TRBJ2-3, with 10 positions matching TRBD2. Trimming at V came to 5 bases and at J to 1 base, leaving 9 bases not matched to a gene. The CDR3 runs 17 residues.

This clonotype showed up just a few times. This chain uses TRBV9 with TRBJ2-1; D is uncertain. The germline gives CDR1 SGDLS, CDR2 YYNGEE. CDR3 length equals 15 residues. Trimming removed 0 bases from V and 0 bases from J, with 7 bases in between. The CDR3 DNA reads as TGTGCCAGCAGCGTAGGCCTAGACTCCTACAATGAGCAGTTCTTC. Amino acids: CASSVGLDSYNEQFF.

This clonotype was counted only a few times. The V gene is TRBV12-3 or TRBV12-4, the J gene TRBJ2-7, with D tentatively TRBD1 (6 bases). V was trimmed by 4 bases and J by 2 bases, leaving 9 bases between them. The CDR3 sequence is 13 residues long. The CDR3 loop reads CASSSWGPYEQYF. In DNA form, the CDR3 reads TGTGCCAGCAGTTCTTGGGGGCCCTACGAGCAGTACTTC.

This clonotype was seen a handful of times. The gene calls are TRBV7-2 and TRBJ2-2, with D uncertain. The V gene lost 1 base and the J gene lost 5 bases, with 8 bases spanning the gap. Germline assignment: CDR1 SGHTA and CDR2 FQGNSA. The CDR3 runs 14 residues. CDR3 in DNA: TGTGCCAGCAGCTTAGTTTTTGGGACCGGGGAGCTGTTTTTT. Translating gives CASSLVFGTGELFF.

This clonotype was picked up a small number of times. The rearrangement joins TRBV14 to TRBJ1-6; D unclear. Germline-derived CDR1 and CDR2 are SGHDN and FVKESK. Trimming shortened V by 1 base and J by 10 bases, and 11 bases separated the two germline ends. This CDR3 is built from 14 residues. The CDR3 sequence is CASSQVPGGSPLHF. CDR3 nucleotide sequence: TGTGCCAGCAGCCAAGTCCCAGGCGGGTCACCCCTCCACTTT.

The chain employs TRBV4-3 and TRBJ2-4, with D uncertain. The V gene's germline CDR1 is LGHNA and CDR2 YSLEER. The length of the CDR3 is 15 residues. The ends were cut back, 0 bases at V and 6 bases at J, with 12 bases in the middle. The CDR3 is CASSQDHLRTNIQYF. DNA for the CDR3: TGCGCCAGCAGCCAAGACCATTTACGTACAAACATTCAGTACTTC.

This clonotype turned up a few times. The rearrangement uses TRBV11-2 and TRBJ2-2, with D possibly matching TRBD1 (6 bases). The V end was cut by 0 bases, the J end by 7 bases, with 12 bases between. CDR1 is SGHAT, CDR2 FQNNGV, per germline. There are 15 residues in the CDR3. CDR3 sequence (DNA): TGTGCCAGCAGCTTAGATACAGGGTTCGGCGGGGAGCTGTTTTTT. Translation: CASSLDTGFGGELFF.

This clonotype showed up many times. This sequence joins TRBV7-2 and TRBJ2-7; tentatively, D is TRBD2 (5 bases). Trimming cost V 1 base and J 0 bases, with 7 bases left between them. This CDR3 is built from 14 residues. Germline-derived CDR1 and CDR2 are SGHTA and FQGNSA. CDR3 sequence (DNA): TGTGCCAGCAGCTTAGGGAGGAGCTCCTACGAGCAGTACTTC. It translates to CASSLGRSSYEQYF.

The genes are TRBV7-3 and TRBJ2-1, with TRBD1 matching over 7 bases. This CDR3 has 13 amino acids. Germline V gene lookup returns CDR1 SGHTA and CDR2 FQGTGA. V shed 5 bases, J shed 7 bases, and the junction held 5 bases outside the gene matches. The CDR3 here is CASSNPTGNEQFF. CDR3 nucleotides: TGTGCCAGCAGCAACCCGACAGGGAATGAGCAGTTCTTC.

The chain recombines TRBV4-2 with TRBJ1-1, with D maybe TRBD1 (5 bases). CDR3 size: 14 residues. V dropped 0 bases and J dropped 3 bases, with 8 bases sitting between them. From germline, CDR1 is LGHNA and CDR2 YNFKEQ. CDR3 in amino acids: CASSQDLGDTEAFF. The CDR3 coding sequence is TGTGCCAGCAGCCAAGATTTGGGGGACACTGAAGCTTTCTTT.

This clonotype came up a few times. The chain uses TRBV20-1 and TRBJ2-5, with D perhaps matching TRBD1 (8 bases). Germline V gene data show CDR1 as DFQATT and CDR2 as SNEGSKA (reference sequence). CDR3 length equals 15 residues. V lost 6 bases, J lost 2 bases, and 19 bases lay in between. The CDR3 is CSAERTGRGQETQYF. CDR3 in DNA: TGCAGTGCCGAAAGGACAGGGAGGGGTCAAGAGACCCAGTACTTC.

There are a few counts of this clonotype. This chain connects TRBV28 to TRBJ1-5; D gene ambiguous. The germline V gene encodes CDR1 MDHEN and CDR2 SYDVKM. V was clipped by 6 bases and J by 1 base, with 13 bases between them. This CDR3 comprises 15 residues. CDR3 coding DNA: TGTGCCAGCAGCTCCCCCGGACCGAGCAATCAGCCCCAGCATTTT. It codes for CASSSPGPSNQPQHF.

This clonotype has a count of ten or more. V is TRBV30 and J is TRBJ1-2; D is unclear. Germline assignment: CDR1 GTSNPN and CDR2 SVGIG (reference sequence). The V gene lost 3 bases and the J gene lost 1 base, with 18 bases spanning the gap. The CDR3 is 16 amino acids. The chain's CDR3 is CAWSPGEQQNNYGYTF. CDR3 DNA sequence: TGTGCCTGGAGCCCCGGAGAGCAACAAAATAACTATGGCTACACCTTC. Supplemented by reference TRBV30 and TRBJ1-2, the full variable domain reads SQTIHQWPATLVQPVGSPLSLECTVEGTSNPNLYWYRQAAGRGLQLLFYSVGIGQISSEVPQNLSASRPQDRQFILSSKKLLLSDSGFYLCAWSPGEQQNNYGYTFGSGTRLTVV.

This clonotype occurred a few times. The chain links TRBV20-1 to TRBJ1-2, with D tentatively TRBD1 (6 bases). Trimming took 0 bases from V and 3 from J, leaving 17 bases between them. The CDR3 length is 16 residues. The germline V gene encodes CDR1 DFQATT and CDR2 SNEGSKA (reference sequence). CDR3 sequence reads: CSARDQAQGTYYGYTF. The CDR3 DNA sequence: TGCAGTGCTAGAGATCAGGCTCAGGGGACATACTATGGCTACACCTTC.